Sequencing of this T cell receptor (beta chain) was carried out in a study of blood T cell repertoires in COVID-19. The overall study: Samples representing acute and convalescent COVID-19 were sourced from the United States, Italy and Spain. Nucleic acid was either cDNA or gDNA, and it came from T cells, B-cell-depleted T cells, or PBMCs.

This clone was detected a few times. V shed 6 bases and J shed 4 bases, with 13 bases lying between them. The CDR3 length is 13 residues. Original analysis: Estimated nucleated cell counts came from reference gene primer amplification. Sequencing used immunoSEQ multiplex PCR; TCRdb keeps in-frame clones, though not all of them. That table gives V, J and clone size, and the DNA gave D and trimming. The data show 250,000 to 350,000 clones, around 87% seen once. The sequence came from a woman aged 45-65 years who had recovered from COVID-19. The chain has TRBV12-3 or TRBV12-4 and TRBJ2-7; maybe TRBD1 (6 bases). What was sequenced was peripheral blood. The CDR3 spells CASSPDSEYEQYF. The CDR3, as DNA: TGTGCCAGCAGCCCGGACAGCGAGTACGAGCAGTACTTC.